This T cell receptor (beta chain) was identified in a study of blood T cell repertoires in COVID-19. V lost 6 bases and J lost 7; bases outside the gene matches: 2. Germline loops: CDR1 LNHDA, CDR2 SQIVND (reference sequence). The CDR3 length is 12 residues. Some clones are missing from TCRdb's copy, which holds only in-frame ones; the method was immunoSEQ multiplex PCR. The data hold 200,000 to 300,000 clones, with 80% to 90% observed a single time. This receptor was taken from a man in his sixties with acute or convalescent COVID-19. The rearrangement links TRBV19 to TRBJ1-4; 7 bases line up with TRBD1. The sequenced material came from peripheral blood. DNA of the CDR3: TGTGCCAGTAGCCACAGGGGTGAAAAACTGTTTTTT. Encoded protein: CASSHRGEKLFF.